This T cell receptor (beta chain) was recorded in a study of OX40 agonist ivuxolimab in advanced cancers. The overall study: Prior checkpoint blockade (anti-PD-1, anti-PD-L1 or anti-CTLA-4) was permitted; around 39% had it.

For this clone: Its specificity is not known.

Generated by immunoSEQ multiplex PCR, the TCRdb table keeps only in-frame clones and is missing some. Of 30,000 or so clones listed, around 80% were seen once; the top ten hold roughly 25%. Findings and limits, study-wide: The mean number of expanded clones was higher in CD8+ T cells than in CD4+.

Germline V gene sequence: CDR1 ENHRY, CDR2 SYGVKD. V dropped 2 bases and J dropped 6 bases, with 13 bases sitting between them. The CDR3 covers 14 residues. With baseline, cycle 4 day 1, and cycle 7 day 1 as timepoints, blood was sampled. This chain uses TRBV10-3 with TRBJ1-1; TRBD1 might be the D (5 bases). This receptor was identified in an adult with an advanced solid tumor such as melanoma, head and neck, liver or kidney cancer. The source material was CD4+ or CD8+ T cells sorted from blood, sampled in a trial of the OX40 agonist ivuxolimab. CDR3 coding DNA: TGTGCCATCAGTGAGAAGAAGGCGGGGCCTGAAGCTTTCTTT. Translated, it gives CAISEKKAGPEAFF.